This is a list of T cell receptor beta chains from one sample in a study of neurological immune-mediated disorders. TCRdb reprocessed the 5' RACE reads with MiXCR, giving one entry per CDR3 protein. In the table there are 15,000 or so distinct CDR3 sequences, about 14% of which are singletons. Sequenced: PBMCs. The receptor set was obtained from a man between 60 and 70 years old with HTLV-1-associated myelopathy (HAM/TSP). The CDR3 runs from the conserved cysteine through the conserved F or W. The order of the fields is clone size, V gene, J gene, D gene, CDR3 protein, CDR3 DNA. A D gene is named only where the DNA matches it firmly. Where a row states a size, it is once, few, many or the class of an expanded clone; other rows omit it.

>many|TRBV5-8|TRBJ2-4|TRBD2
CASSLPRASGRIAKNIQYF
TGTGCCAGCAGCTTACCTCGGGCTAGCGGACGAATAGCCAAAAACATTCAGTACTTC
>many|TRBV7-7|TRBJ2-2|.
CASSLQDVGELFF
TGTGCCAGCAGCCTTCAAGATGTCGGGGAGCTGTTTTTT
>many|TRBV12-3/TRBV12-4|TRBJ1-4|TRBD1
CASSLIGQGGEKLFF
TGTGCCAGCAGTTTGATCGGACAGGGTGGTGAAAAACTGTTTTTT
>many|TRBV4-2|TRBJ1-1|TRBD1
CASSRVPGQTYTEAFF
TGTGCCAGCAGCCGAGTCCCGGGACAGACATACACTGAAGCTTTCTTT
>many|TRBV5-1|TRBJ2-3|TRBD1
CASSSSQGVTDTQYF
TGCGCCAGCAGCTCGAGTCAGGGGGTCACAGATACGCAGTATTTT
>few|TRBV7-2|TRBJ2-1|TRBD2
CASSYLAGGSNNEQFF
TGTGCCAGCAGCTACCTAGCGGGGGGGTCGAACAATGAGCAGTTCTTC
>many|TRBV7-8|TRBJ1-1|TRBD1
CASSLLVTGGAGNTEAFF
TGTGCCAGCAGCTTATTAGTGACAGGGGGCGCCGGAAACACTGAAGCTTTCTTT
>few|TRBV6-2/TRBV6-3|TRBJ2-1|.
CASSYLGHQSSYNEQFF
TGTGCCAGCAGTTACCTGGGACACCAGAGCTCCTACAATGAGCAGTTCTTC
>many|TRBV5-1|TRBJ1-1|.
CASSLVKQGTEALF
TGCGCCAGCAGCTTGGTCAAACAGGGCACTGAAGCCCTCTTT
>.|TRBV5-1|TRBJ2-1|.
CASSFQSSYNEQFF
TGCGCCAGCAGCTTTCAGAGCTCCTACAATGAGCAGTTCTTC
>medium-sized|TRBV4-1|TRBJ1-2|.
CASSQGGVTYGYTF
TGCGCCAGCAGCCAAGGTGGGGTTACCTATGGCTACACCTTC
>many|TRBV7-9|TRBJ2-1|.
CASSPPGKTSYNEQFF
TGTGCCAGCAGCCCCCCCGGCAAAACCTCCTACAATGAGCAGTTCTTC
>many|TRBV12-3/TRBV12-4|TRBJ1-5|.
CASSLGPYSNQPQHF
TGTGCCAGCAGTTTAGGACCGTATAGCAATCAGCCCCAGCATTTT
>.|TRBV12-3/TRBV12-4|TRBJ2-5|TRBD2
CVSSPGTSGGRHEQYF
TGTGTCAGCAGCCCCGGGACTAGCGGGGGCCGGCATGAGCAGTACTTC
>many|TRBV21-1|TRBJ2-4|.
CASSKRWQGIPLAKNIQYF
TGTGCCAGCAGCAAGCGGTGGCAGGGGATTCCCTTAGCCAAAAACATTCAGTACTTC
>many|TRBV24-1|TRBJ2-1|.
CATSEPGVGNEQFF
TGTGCCACCAGTGAGCCAGGGGTTGGTAATGAGCAGTTCTTC
>many|TRBV5-6|TRBJ2-1|.
CASSLNIPVVNEQFF
TGTGCCAGCAGCTTGAATATCCCGGTTGTAAATGAGCAGTTCTTC
>medium-sized|TRBV7-3|TRBJ2-1|.
CASSQVGSEQFF
TGTGCCAGCAGCCAGGTGGGAAGTGAGCAGTTCTTC
>many|TRBV5-6|TRBJ2-7|TRBD1
CASSLVGDRVTYEQYF
TGTGCCAGCAGCTTGGTGGGGGACAGGGTCACCTACGAGCAGTACTTC
>many|TRBV6-2/TRBV6-3|TRBJ2-3|.
CASSFGFTGGLTDTQYF
TGTGCCAGCAGTTTCGGTTTTACCGGGGGGCTCACAGATACGCAGTATTTT
>many|TRBV6-5|TRBJ1-6|.
CASSYGAQNSPLHF
TGTGCCAGCAGTTACGGTGCCCAGAATTCACCCCTCCACTTT
>many|TRBV5-1|TRBJ2-3|.
CASSSQGLSSTDTQYF
TGCGCCAGCAGCTCCCAAGGCCTCTCAAGCACAGATACGCAGTATTTT
>.|TRBV7-9|TRBJ2-3|TRBD2
CASSSGPSGGRDTQYF
TGTGCCAGCAGCTCAGGCCCTAGCGGGGGTCGCGATACGCAGTATTTT
>many|TRBV14|TRBJ2-2|.
CASSQDDINTGELFF
TGTGCCAGCAGCCAAGATGACATAAACACCGGGGAGCTGTTTTTT
>many|TRBV5-5|TRBJ2-2|.
CASSHNGVVAGELFF
TGTGCCAGCAGCCACAACGGAGTCGTGGCCGGGGAGCTGTTTTTT
>many|TRBV14|TRBJ2-1|TRBD2
CASSQDLGGGAGEQFF
TGTGCCAGCAGCCAAGATTTAGGCGGGGGGGCCGGGGAGCAGTTCTTC
>medium-sized|TRBV12-3/TRBV12-4|TRBJ2-7|.
CASSLREAYEQYF
TGTGCCAGCAGTTTACGAGAGGCCTACGAGCAGTACTTC
>many|TRBV6-6|TRBJ2-5|.
CASSSVETQYF
TGTGCCAGCAGTTCCGTTGAGACCCAGTACTTC
>once|TRBV6-2/TRBV6-3|TRBJ2-3|TRBD2
CASSYSSRGGTNTQYF
TGTGCCAGCAGTTACTCGTCCCGGGGAGGGACCAATACGCAGTATTTT
>many|TRBV20-1|TRBJ2-5|.
CSARQTETQYF
TGCAGTGCACGACAGACGGAGACCCAGTACTTC
>many|TRBV28|TRBJ1-1|.
CASSLSSPRGNTEAFF
TGTGCCAGCAGTTTATCCAGCCCTCGGGGGAACACTGAAGCTTTCTTT
>.|TRBV4-3|TRBJ2-3|TRBD2
CASSPGGADTQYF
TGCGCCAGCAGCCCCGGGGGGGCAGATACGCAGTATTTT
>many|TRBV6-5|TRBJ2-1|.
CASSRQAAINEQFF
TGTGCCAGCAGCCGACAGGCCGCGATCAATGAGCAGTTCTTC
>many|TRBV11-2|TRBJ2-3|TRBD1
CASSPRHGTGLTDTQYF
TGTGCCAGCAGCCCGCGCCACGGGACAGGTCTAACAGATACGCAGTATTTT
>many|TRBV7-6|TRBJ1-3|TRBD1
CASSLSPGQGSQHSGNTIYF
TGTGCCAGCAGCTTAAGTCCGGGACAGGGAAGCCAACACTCTGGAAACACCATATATTTT
>many|TRBV7-9|TRBJ1-1|.
CASSSRRENTEAFF
TGTGCCAGCAGCTCAAGACGGGAGAACACTGAAGCTTTCTTT
>.|TRBV21-1|TRBJ2-4|.
CASSKHGPRRVYIQYF
TGTGCCAGCAGCAAACACGGCCCGCGGAGAGTGTACATTCAGTACTTC
>medium-sized|TRBV9|TRBJ2-3|.
CASSVGGFTDTQYF
TGTGCCAGCAGTGTGGGGGGATTCACAGATACGCAGTATTTT
>many|TRBV5-1|TRBJ2-5|TRBD1
CASSLGQGAVETQYF
TGCGCCAGCAGCTTGGGACAGGGGGCGGTGGAGACCCAGTACTTC